This TCR beta chain derives from a study of T cells in Graves' hyperthyroidism and ophthalmopathy. This clonotype was counted only a few times. Researchers took RNA transcripts and amplified the TCR beta CDR3 regions from them. The TCR CDR3 was amplified in a first-round RT-PCR using the HTBI primer set. TCRdb re-called the multiplex PCR reads through MiXCR, storing one row per CDR3 protein. This sample yields roughly 250,000 distinct CDR3 sequences, of which 20% to 25% are seen a single time; approximately 60% belongs to the top ten. A Clinical Activity Score of at least 3, a NOSPECS grade of at least 4 and a duration under 3 months were recorded in the ophthalmopathy patients. Exclusion of patients followed from uncontrolled infection, other autoimmune disease, pregnancy or lactation. Sequenced material: blood. The receptor was derived from a man aged 30 to 45 with Graves' ophthalmopathy.

The CDR3 DNA follows: TGTGCCAGCGGTGTGATGAACACTGAAGCTTTCTTT. As protein: CASGVMNTEAFF. The chain joins TRBV3-1 to TRBJ1-1; D uncertain. From germline, CDR1 is LGHDT and CDR2 YNNKEL (reference sequence). This CDR3 has 12 residues. V lost 8 bases, J lost 0 bases, and 7 bases lay in between. Full variable domain (remainder filled in from reference TRBV3-1 and TRBJ1-1): DTAVSQTPKYLVTQMGNDKSIKCEQNLGHDTMYWYKQDSKKFLKIMFSYNNKELIINETVPNRFSPKSPDKAHLNLHINSLELGDSAVYFCASGVMNTEAFFGQGTRLTVV.